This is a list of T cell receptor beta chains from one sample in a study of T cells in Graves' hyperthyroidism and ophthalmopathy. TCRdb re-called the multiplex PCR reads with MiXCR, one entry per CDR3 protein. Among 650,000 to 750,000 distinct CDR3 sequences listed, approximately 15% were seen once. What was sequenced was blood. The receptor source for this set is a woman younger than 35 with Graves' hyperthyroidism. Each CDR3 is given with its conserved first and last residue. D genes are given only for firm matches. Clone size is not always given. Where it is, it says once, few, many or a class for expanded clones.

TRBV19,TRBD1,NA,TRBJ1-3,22,CASRSPGQGINIRVPSGNTIYF,TGTGCCAGTAGATCCCCGGGACAGGGAATTAACATACGGGTTCCCTCTGGAAACACCATATATTTT
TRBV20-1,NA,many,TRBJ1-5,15,CSARDPGGINQPQHF,TGCAGTGCTAGAGACCCCGGGGGGATCAATCAGCCCCAGCATTTT
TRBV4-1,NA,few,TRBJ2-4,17,CASSQGFKAVAKNIQYF,TGCGCCAGCAGCCAAGGGTTTAAGGCTGTAGCCAAAAACATTCAGTACTTC
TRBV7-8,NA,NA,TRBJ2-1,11,CASSSMAEQFF,TGTGCCAGCAGCTCAATGGCTGAGCAGTTCTTC
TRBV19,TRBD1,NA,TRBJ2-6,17,CASSIGTASSGANVLTF,TGTGCCAGTAGTATTGGGACAGCTTCCTCTGGGGCCAACGTCCTGACTTTC
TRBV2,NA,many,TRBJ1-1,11,CASQRNTEAFF,TGTGCCAGCCAGCGGAACACTGAAGCTTTCTTT
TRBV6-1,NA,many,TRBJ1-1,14,CASSVEGGSTEAFF,TGTGCCAGCAGTGTGGAGGGGGGGAGCACTGAAGCTTTCTTT
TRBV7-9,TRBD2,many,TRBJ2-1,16,CASSLDWTSGNHEQFF,TGTGCCAGCAGCTTAGACTGGACTAGCGGGAACCATGAGCAGTTCTTC
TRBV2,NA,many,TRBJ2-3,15,CASTARGTSTDTQYF,TGTGCCAGCACCGCCCGGGGAACTAGCACAGATACGCAGTATTTT
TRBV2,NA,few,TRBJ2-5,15,CASSQQGGRVETQYF,TGTGCCAGCAGTCAACAGGGAGGACGGGTAGAGACCCAGTACTTC
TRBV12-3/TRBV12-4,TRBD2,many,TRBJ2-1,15,CASSLAGTSANEQFF,TGTGCCAGCAGTTTAGCCGGGACTAGCGCCAATGAGCAGTTCTTC
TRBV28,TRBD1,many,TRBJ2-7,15,CASSAPSRDRGEQYF,TGTGCCAGCAGTGCCCCCTCACGGGACAGGGGCGAGCAGTACTTC
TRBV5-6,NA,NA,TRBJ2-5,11,CAREGLKTQYF,TGTGCCAGAGAGGGCCTGAAGACCCAGTACTTC
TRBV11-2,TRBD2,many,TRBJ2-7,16,CASRHIAGPPPGEQYF,TGTGCCAGCAGACATATAGCGGGACCTCCCCCTGGGGAGCAGTACTTC
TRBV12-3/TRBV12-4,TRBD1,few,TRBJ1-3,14,CASGTGGAGNTIYF,TGTGCCAGCGGGACAGGGGGCGCGGGAAACACCATATATTTT
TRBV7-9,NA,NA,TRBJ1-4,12,CASSFENEKLFF,TGTGCCAGCAGCTTCGAGAATGAAAAACTGTTTTTT
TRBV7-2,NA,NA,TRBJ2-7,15,CASSGPGGVSYEQYF,TGTGCCAGCAGCGGACCAGGAGGGGTGTCCTACGAGCAGTACTTC
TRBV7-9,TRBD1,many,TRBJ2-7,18,CASSFVKAGTGIPYEQYF,TGTGCCAGCAGCTTCGTTAAGGCTGGGACAGGGATCCCCTACGAGCAGTACTTC
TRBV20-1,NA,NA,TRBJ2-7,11,CSAVQNYEQYF,TGCAGTGCTGTACAGAACTACGAGCAGTACTTC
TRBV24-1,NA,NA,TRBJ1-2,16,CATSDTNYQGNYGYTF,TGTGCCACCAGTGATACCAATTACCAGGGAAACTATGGCTACACCTTC
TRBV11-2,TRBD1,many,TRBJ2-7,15,CASSLSQGSSYEQYF,TGTGCCAGCAGCTTGTCACAGGGGAGCTCCTACGAGCAGTACTTC
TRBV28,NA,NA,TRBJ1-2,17,CASSFDGGGFVNYGYTF,TGTGCCAGCAGTTTTGATGGAGGGGGGTTTGTCAACTATGGCTACACCTTC
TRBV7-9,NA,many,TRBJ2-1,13,CASSAGSYNEQFF,TGTGCCAGCAGCGCCGGGTCCTACAATGAGCAGTTCTTC
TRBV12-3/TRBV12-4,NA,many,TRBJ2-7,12,CASSIDRTEQYF,TGTGCCAGCAGTATCGACAGGACCGAGCAGTACTTC
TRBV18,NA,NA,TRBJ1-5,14,CASSPDGSGQPQHF,TGTGCCAGCTCACCTGACGGGTCGGGTCAGCCCCAGCATTTT
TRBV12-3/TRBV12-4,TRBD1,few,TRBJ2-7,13,CASMTGVTYEQYF,TGTGCCAGCATGACAGGGGTGACCTACGAGCAGTACTTC
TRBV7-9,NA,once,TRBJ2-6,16,CASSPRRNSGANVLTF,TGTGCCAGCAGCCCACGGAGGAACTCTGGGGCCAACGTCCTGACTTTC
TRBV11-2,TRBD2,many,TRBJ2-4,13,CASSMGGKNIQYF,TGTGCCAGCAGTATGGGAGGGAAAAACATTCAGTACTTC
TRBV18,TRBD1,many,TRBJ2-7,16,CASSPQPGQGGEEQYF,TGTGCCAGCTCACCCCAGCCGGGACAGGGGGGAGAAGAGCAGTACTTC
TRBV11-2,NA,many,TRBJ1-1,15,CASSQRHLRDTEAFF,TGTGCCAGCAGCCAGCGGCACCTTAGAGACACTGAAGCTTTCTTT
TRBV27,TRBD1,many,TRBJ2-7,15,CASSLWTGQSYEQYF,TGTGCCAGCAGCTTGTGGACAGGGCAATCCTACGAGCAGTACTTC
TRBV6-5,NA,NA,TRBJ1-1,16,CASSYGEQGRDTEAFF,TGTGCCAGCAGTTACGGCGAGCAGGGTCGGGACACTGAAGCTTTCTTT
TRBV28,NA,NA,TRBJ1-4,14,CASNTPVTRGKLFF,TGTGCCAGCAACACGCCGGTTACACGGGGAAAACTGTTTTTT
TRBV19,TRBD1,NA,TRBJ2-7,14,CASTSDRGSYEQYF,TGTGCCAGTACCTCGGACAGGGGGTCCTACGAGCAGTACTTC
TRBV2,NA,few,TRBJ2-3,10,CASSDDTQYF,TGTGCCAGCAGTGATGATACGCAGTATTTT
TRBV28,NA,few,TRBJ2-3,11,CASSYGNTQYF,TGTGCCAGCAGTTATGGCAATACGCAGTATTTT
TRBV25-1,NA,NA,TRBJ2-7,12,CATSKGYYEQYF,TGTGCCACCTCTAAGGGGTACTACGAGCAGTACTTC